This TCR beta chain originates from a study of identical twins (dated by TCRdb to the mid-2010s). For the study in its entirety: TCR alpha and beta repertoires from monozygotic twins, unrelated adults of various ages and cord blood were deep-sequenced to test whether fetal clonotypes persist. Replicate twin experiments were performed at different times using different library preparation protocols to rule out contamination.

In this sample, this clonotype turned up a few times. This clone's antigen is unknown. No clone much larger than this one lies a single base away; base qualities are absent. The CDR3 runs 16 amino acids, cysteine and phenylalanine included. Of all the DNA, just the CDR3 is kept, 48 bases in frame from base 1. V is clipped by 4 bases and J by 1 base, and the sequence between their germline boundaries is 19 bases long. Via the germline V gene, CDR1 is SQVTM and CDR2 ANQGSEA. Overall results and qualifications from the work: Compared with coincidental sharing between unrelated individuals, out-of-frame TCR alpha sequences shared between twins had an excess of sequences with low generation probability. Abundant cord blood beta clonotypes had fewer insertions, young adult naive repertoires showed a similar but weaker trend, and memory repertoires showed no such trend. A weaker excess of twin sharing was found in beta out-of-frame sequences because the signal-to-noise ratio was lowered by fewer shared sequences. Because the same donors could not be followed over many years, conclusions were based on cross-sectional statistical analysis. Recombination models systematically underestimated out-of-frame TCR alpha sharing in monozygotic twins but agreed with sharing between unrelated individuals. Zero-insertion analyses could be partly confounded by invariant T cells such as MAIT and iNKT, although diverse VJ usage argued against such confounding for most clonotypes.

All donors were healthy Caucasians. Miltenyi CD45RO+ enrichment and human naive T-cell isolation kits were used to isolate memory (CD45RO+) and naive T cells from PBMC. The library relied on 5' RACE. The sequencer listed for this sample is Illumina HiSeq 2000. A universal primer binding site was introduced by template switching, and a unique molecular identifier was present in the final cDNA, enabling accurate counting of TCR cDNA molecules. Specific primers in the conserved constant-segment region were used to synthesize first-strand cDNA for TCR alpha and beta chains. To control for contamination, each cDNA library was double barcoded with a SMART-Mk sample barcode plus Illumina barcodes. TruSeq adapter sequences along with Illumina sample barcodes were introduced in two successive PCR steps. TCR alpha and beta cDNA libraries were sequenced on the Illumina HiSeq platform with custom primers. The study's processing was this. Raw reads were processed with MiGEC to extract unique molecular identifiers, and MiXCR was used to determine CDR3 positions. For each individual, recombination models were inferred using an EM algorithm with the repgenHMM and IGoR tools. The tcR package in R was used for shared clonotype analysis, with sharing normalized by the product of cloneset sizes. To study raw recombination free of thymic and clonal selection effects, out-of-frame nonproductive sequences were analyzed. TCRdb handled the public reads itself, with Q25 trimming in fastp and clone calling in MiXCR, and kept productive beta chains. Rows with one shared CDR3 protein collapse into an entry with the most common genes and DNA. The V and J calls follow TCRdb's processing rather than the paper's. For this sample the table gives under 300,000 distinct CDR3 sequences, of which around 15% were detected only once. Jointly, the top ten make up under 9.5% of the sample.

The chain joins TRBV29-1 to TRBJ1-2; the D gene is perhaps TRBD1, on 6 matching bases. The clonotype originates from a woman aged 18-29 years in good health. The sample comprised memory (CD45RO+) T cells sorted from blood. In the paper's terms, the cell subset or site label means: CD45RO+ enriched T cells. The nucleotide sequence is given as TGCAGCGTTGGTCTCAGGGGAACAAACCTTAACTATGGCTACACCTTC. Protein translation: CSVGLRGTNLNYGYTF.